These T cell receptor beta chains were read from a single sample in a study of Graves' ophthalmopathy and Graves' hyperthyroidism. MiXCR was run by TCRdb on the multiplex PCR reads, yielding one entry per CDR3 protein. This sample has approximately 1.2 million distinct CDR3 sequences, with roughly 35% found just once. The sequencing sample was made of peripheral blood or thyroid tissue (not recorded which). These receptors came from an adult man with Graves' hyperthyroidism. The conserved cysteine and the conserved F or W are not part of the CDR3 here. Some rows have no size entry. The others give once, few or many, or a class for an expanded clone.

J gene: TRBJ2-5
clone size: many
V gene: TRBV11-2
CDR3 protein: ASSPGLAGRAETQY

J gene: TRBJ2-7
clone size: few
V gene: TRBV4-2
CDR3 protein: ASSFYVTGRDEQY

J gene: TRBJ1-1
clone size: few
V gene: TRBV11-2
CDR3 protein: ASSPRTGKANTEAF

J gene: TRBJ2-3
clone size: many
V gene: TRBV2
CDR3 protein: ASSTGGSTDTQY

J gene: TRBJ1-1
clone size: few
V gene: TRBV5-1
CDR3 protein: ASSLTGPPEAF

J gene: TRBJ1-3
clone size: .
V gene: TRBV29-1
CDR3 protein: SVDTGGASGNTIY

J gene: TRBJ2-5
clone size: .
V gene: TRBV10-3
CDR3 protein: AIRTGTGGETQY

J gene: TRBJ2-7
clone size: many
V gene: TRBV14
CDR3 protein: ASSRESGSGYEQY

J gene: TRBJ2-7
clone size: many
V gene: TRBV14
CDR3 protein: ASSHEWNLREQY

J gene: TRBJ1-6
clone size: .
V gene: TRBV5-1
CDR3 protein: ASRRRSEELYNSPLH

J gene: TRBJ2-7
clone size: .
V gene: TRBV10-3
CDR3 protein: AISYSDRRYYEQY

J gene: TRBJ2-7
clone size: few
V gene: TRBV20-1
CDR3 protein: SARDHMKAGGNYEQY

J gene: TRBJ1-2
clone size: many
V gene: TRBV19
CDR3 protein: ASRQQAGRYGYT

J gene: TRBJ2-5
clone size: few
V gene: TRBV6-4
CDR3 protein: ASSEDLQTTQY

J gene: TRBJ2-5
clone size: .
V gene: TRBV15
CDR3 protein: ATSRNYQETQY

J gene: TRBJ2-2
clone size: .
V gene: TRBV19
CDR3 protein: ASSMPGLAVNTGELS

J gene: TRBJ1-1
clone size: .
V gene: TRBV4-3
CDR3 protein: ASSQARGTEAF

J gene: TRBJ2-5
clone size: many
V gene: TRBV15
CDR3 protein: ATSRDSRETQY

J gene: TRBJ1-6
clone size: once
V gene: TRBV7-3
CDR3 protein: ASSQEKITSPLH

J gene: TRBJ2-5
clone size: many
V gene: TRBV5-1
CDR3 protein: ASNTGSPQY

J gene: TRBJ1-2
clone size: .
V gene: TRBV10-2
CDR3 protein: ARSEGTGGYT

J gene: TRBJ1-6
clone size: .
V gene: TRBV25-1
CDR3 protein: ARGFRTDSPLH

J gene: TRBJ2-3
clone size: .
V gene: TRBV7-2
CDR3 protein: ASSLISGGAPDTQY

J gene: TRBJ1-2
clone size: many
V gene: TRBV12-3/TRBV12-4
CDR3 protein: ASSLLGISEDGYT

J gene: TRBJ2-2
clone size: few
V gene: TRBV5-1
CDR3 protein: ASGTPNTGELF

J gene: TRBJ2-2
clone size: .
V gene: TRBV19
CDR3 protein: ASSAGQGFGELF

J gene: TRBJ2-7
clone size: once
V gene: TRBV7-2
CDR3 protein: ASTVGGGAGYEQY

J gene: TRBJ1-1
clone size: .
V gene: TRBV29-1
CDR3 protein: SAKKDMNTEAF

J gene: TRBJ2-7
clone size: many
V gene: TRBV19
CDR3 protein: ASSIGPSDEQY

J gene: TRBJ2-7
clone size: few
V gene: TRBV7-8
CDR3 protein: ASSLAGGTGDLYEQY

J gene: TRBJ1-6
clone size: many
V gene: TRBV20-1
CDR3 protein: SAPEGRVGSPLH

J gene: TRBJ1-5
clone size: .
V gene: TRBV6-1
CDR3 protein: ASSLGQDSSPQH

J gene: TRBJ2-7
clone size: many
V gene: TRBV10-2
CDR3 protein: ASSEGESEQY

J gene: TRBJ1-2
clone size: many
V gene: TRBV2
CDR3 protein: ASEVDLGDRGDGYT

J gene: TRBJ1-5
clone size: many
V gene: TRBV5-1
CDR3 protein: ASSLAGGEQPQH

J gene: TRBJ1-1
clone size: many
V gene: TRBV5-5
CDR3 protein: ASSSGTNEAF

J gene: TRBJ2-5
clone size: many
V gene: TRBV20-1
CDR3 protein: SAITLAVQETQY

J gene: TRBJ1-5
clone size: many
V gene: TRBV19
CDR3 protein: ASGSQPQH

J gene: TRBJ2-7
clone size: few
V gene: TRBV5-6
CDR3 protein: ASSYTPGQGHEQY

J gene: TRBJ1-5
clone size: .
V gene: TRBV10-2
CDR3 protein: ASSGGSNNQPQH

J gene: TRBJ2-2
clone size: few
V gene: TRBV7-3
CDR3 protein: ASSLTSVPGELF

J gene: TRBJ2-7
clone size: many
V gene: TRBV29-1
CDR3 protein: SVEGQGGYEQY

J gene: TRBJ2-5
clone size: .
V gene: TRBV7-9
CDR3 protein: ASSLLGSSPETQY

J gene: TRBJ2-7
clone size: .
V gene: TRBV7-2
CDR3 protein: ASSLGLAGATLFSYEQY

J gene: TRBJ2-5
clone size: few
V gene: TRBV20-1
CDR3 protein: SATGTATSNKQETQY

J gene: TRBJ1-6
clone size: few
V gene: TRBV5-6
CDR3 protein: ASSLVSLQIDSPLH

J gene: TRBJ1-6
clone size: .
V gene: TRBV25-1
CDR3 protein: ALGQGGSPLH

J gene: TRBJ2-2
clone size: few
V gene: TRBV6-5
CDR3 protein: ASRPRQGPANTGELF

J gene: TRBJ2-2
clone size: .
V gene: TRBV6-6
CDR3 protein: ASRTSGETTGELF

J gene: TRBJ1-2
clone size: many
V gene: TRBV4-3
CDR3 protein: ASSQDTDGYT

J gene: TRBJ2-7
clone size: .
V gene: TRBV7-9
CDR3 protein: ASSPQSGATERYEQY

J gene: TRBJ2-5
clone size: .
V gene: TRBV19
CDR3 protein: ASSISGTPKQETQY

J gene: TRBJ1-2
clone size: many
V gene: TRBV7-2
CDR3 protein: ASSRDSPYGYT

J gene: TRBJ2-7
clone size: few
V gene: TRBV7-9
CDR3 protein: ASSLRQQLSYEQY

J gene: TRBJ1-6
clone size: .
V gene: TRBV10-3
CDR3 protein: AISGGSNSPLH

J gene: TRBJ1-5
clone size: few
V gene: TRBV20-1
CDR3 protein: SAGAGHQPQH

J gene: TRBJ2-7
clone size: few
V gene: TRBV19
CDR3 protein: ASKQTGPSYEQY

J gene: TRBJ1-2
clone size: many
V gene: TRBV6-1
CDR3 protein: ASRGTGSLGYT

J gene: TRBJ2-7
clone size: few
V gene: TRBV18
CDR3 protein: ASSPASGAGYEQY

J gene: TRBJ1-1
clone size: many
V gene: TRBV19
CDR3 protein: ASSERWTGATNTEAF